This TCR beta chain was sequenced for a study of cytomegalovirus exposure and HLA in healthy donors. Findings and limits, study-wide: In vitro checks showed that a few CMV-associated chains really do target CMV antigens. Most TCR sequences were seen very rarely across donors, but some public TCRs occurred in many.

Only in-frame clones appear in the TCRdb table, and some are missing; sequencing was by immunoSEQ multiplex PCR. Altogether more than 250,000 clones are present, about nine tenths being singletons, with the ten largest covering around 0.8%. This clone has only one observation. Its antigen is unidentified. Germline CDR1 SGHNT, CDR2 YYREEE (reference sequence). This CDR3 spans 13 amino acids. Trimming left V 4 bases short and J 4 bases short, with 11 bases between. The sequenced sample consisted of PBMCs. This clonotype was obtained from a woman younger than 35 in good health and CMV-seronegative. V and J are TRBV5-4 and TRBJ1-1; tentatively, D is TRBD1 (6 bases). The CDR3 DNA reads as TGTGCCAGCAGCGGGGGCTTGCCCACTGAAGCTTTCTTT. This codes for CASSGGLPTEAFF. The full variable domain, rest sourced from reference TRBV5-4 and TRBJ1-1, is ETGVTQSPTHLIKTRGQQVTLRCSSQSGHNTVSWYQQALGQGPQFIFQYYREEENGRGNFPPRFSGLQFPNYSSELNVNALELDDSALYLCASSGGLPTEAFFGQGTRLTVV.